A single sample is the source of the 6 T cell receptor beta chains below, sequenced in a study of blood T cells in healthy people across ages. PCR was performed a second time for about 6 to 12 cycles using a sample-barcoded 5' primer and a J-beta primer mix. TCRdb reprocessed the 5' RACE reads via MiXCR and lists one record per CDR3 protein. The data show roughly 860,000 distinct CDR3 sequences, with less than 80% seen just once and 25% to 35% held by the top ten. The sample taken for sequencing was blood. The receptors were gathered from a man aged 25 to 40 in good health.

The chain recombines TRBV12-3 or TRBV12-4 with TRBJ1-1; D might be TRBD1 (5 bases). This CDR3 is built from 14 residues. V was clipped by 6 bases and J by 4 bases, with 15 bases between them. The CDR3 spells CASSPGPRGTEAFF. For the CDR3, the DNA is TGTGCCAGCAGCCCCGGCCCAAGGGGCACTGAAGCTTTCTTT.

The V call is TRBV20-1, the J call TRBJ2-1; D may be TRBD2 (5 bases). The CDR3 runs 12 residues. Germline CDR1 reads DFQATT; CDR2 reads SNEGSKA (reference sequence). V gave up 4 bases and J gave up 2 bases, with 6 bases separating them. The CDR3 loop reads CSAMTTYNEQFF. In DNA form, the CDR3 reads TGCAGTGCTATGACTACCTACAATGAGCAGTTCTTC.

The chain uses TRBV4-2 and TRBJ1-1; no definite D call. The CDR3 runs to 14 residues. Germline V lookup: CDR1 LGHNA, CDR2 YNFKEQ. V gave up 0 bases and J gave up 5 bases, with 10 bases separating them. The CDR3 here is CASSQELRRTEAFF. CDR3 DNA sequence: TGTGCCAGCAGCCAAGAATTAAGGCGAACTGAAGCTTTCTTT.

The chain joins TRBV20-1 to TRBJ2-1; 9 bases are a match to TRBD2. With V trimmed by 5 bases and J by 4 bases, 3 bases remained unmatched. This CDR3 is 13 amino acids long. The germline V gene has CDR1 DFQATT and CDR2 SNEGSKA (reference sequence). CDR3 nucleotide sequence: TGCAGTGCTTCCCTAGCGGGGTACAATGAGCAGTTCTTC. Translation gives CSASLAGYNEQFF.

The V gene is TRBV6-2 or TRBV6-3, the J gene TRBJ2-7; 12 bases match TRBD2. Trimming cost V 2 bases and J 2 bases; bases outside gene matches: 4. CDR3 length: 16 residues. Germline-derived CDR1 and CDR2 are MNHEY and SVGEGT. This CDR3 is CASSYGLAGQPYEQYF. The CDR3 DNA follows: TGTGCCAGCAGTTACGGACTAGCGGGGCAACCCTACGAGCAGTACTTC.

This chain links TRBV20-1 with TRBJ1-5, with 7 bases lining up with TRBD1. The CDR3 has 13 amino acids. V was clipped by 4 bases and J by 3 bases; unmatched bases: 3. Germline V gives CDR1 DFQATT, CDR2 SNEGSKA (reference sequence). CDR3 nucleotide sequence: TGCAGTGCTACAGGGACAGACAATCAGCCCCAGCATTTT. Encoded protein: CSATGTDNQPQHF.